This TCR beta chain was recovered during a study of T cells after yellow fever vaccination. Findings and limits, study-wide: Booster samples showed a return of most primary-vaccination clones (roughly 96% CD4, roughly 85% CD8).

This clonotype showed up many times. The target antigen is unknown. TCRdb re-called the 5' RACE reads with MiXCR, one entry per CDR3 protein. The data hold 130,000 or so distinct CDR3 sequences, with around 15% observed a single time. V dropped 0 bases and J dropped 3; count of bases not matched to a gene: 6. CDR1 and CDR2 (germline): SQVTM, ANQGSEA. This CDR3 is built from 15 residues. V usage is TRBV29-1 and J usage is TRBJ2-5; 8 positions match TRBD2. This specimen was CD8+ T cells sorted from PBMCs, taken 5 days after the yellow fever booster vaccination. This receptor was obtained from a man aged 18 to 29 who received the YFV17D yellow fever vaccine. As DNA, the CDR3 is TGCAGCGTTGAAGATAGCGGGGACCAGAAAGAGACCCAGTACTTC. It specifies CSVEDSGDQKETQYF.